The 13 T cell receptor beta chains below were found in one sample sequenced in a study of blood T cell repertoires in COVID-19 (dated by TCRdb to about 2020). The library was prepared using the immunoSEQ multiplex PCR assay. This is the immuneACCESS table as TCRdb keeps it, with only in-frame sequences that have V and J called. A part of the clones is gone; compared with another copy, unresolved V genes explain less than half, and the rest is unexplained. Recorded for this sample are about 120,000 clones; roughly 84% of them occurred a single time. Over 1.2% of the sample belongs to the ten largest clones. The source material was peripheral blood. All receptors derive from a man aged 35 to 55 with acute or convalescent COVID-19.

The chain uses TRBV10-3 and TRBJ2-1, with 7 bases that match TRBD2. CDR1 is ENHRY and CDR2 is SYGVKD in the germline V gene. This CDR3 has 17 residues. The J segment lost 2 bases and the V segment lost 0 bases, leaving 7 bases of the junction unmatched. CDR3 sequence: CAISESFAGDPYNEQFF. CDR3 DNA sequence: TGTGCCATCAGTGAGTCGTTTGCGGGAGACCCCTACAATGAGCAGTTCTTC.

The chain is built from TRBV18 and TRBJ1-6; D not certain. Germline CDR1 reads KGHSH; CDR2 reads LQKENI. The CDR3 length is 13 residues. V lost 3 bases, J lost 10 bases, and 10 bases lay in between. The CDR3 loop is CASSPHGNSPLHF. The CDR3 DNA reads TGTGCCAGCTCACCGCACGGGAACTCACCCCTCCACTTT.

V is TRBV18 and J is TRBJ2-1, with 7 bases identical to TRBD1. Trimming removed 4 bases from V and 4 bases from J; junction bases left unmatched: 7. Germline assignment: CDR1 KGHSH and CDR2 LQKENI. CDR3 length: 15 amino acids. The CDR3 region is CASSLGTALYNEQFF. Written as DNA, the CDR3 is TGTGCCAGCTCACTTGGGACAGCCTTATACAATGAGCAGTTCTTC.

With respect to this clone: An end of the junction differs from the germline gene, which may be a read error. The rearrangement uses TRBV11-2 and TRBJ2-3; 9 bases line up with TRBD1. CDR3 length: 15 amino acids. Per the germline V gene, CDR1 is SGHAT and CDR2 is FQNNGV. CDR3 loop: CASSPRQGGTNTQYF. The CDR3 DNA reads TGTGCCAGCAGCCCCCGACAGGGGGGCACAAATACGCAGTATTTT.

V and J are TRBV28 and TRBJ2-2, with D possibly being TRBD2 (6 bases). Germline CDR1 reads MDHEN; CDR2 reads SYDVKM. This CDR3 is built from 14 residues. V was clipped by 2 bases and J by 7 bases, with 11 bases between them. The CDR3 loop is CASSLGQGLGELFF. CDR3 nucleotides: TGTGCCAGCAGTTTAGGCCAGGGACTCGGGGAGCTGTTTTTT. Looking up the rest from reference TRBV28 and TRBJ2-2 gives the full variable domain: DVKVTQSSRYLVKRTGEKVFLECVQDMDHENMFWYRQDPGLGLRLIYFSYDVKMKEKGDIPEGYSVSREKKERFSLILESASTNQTSMYLCASSLGQGLGELFFGEGSRLTVL.

The chain employs TRBV15 and TRBJ2-5; D perhaps matches TRBD2 (6 bases). The CDR3 is 16 residues long. Germline V gene sequence: CDR1 LNHNV, CDR2 YYDKDF (reference sequence). V lost 0 bases, J lost 1 base, and 12 bases lay in between. CDR3 nucleotide sequence: TGTGCCACCAGCAGAGATTGGGTAGCGGTCCAAGAGACCCAGTACTTC. This codes for CATSRDWVAVQETQYF. The full variable domain, completed using reference TRBV15 and TRBJ2-5, is DAMVIQNPRYQVTQFGKPVTLSCSQTLNHNVMYWYQQKSSQAPKLLFHYYDKDFNNEADTPDNFQSRRPNTSFCFLDIRSPGLGDTAMYLCATSRDWVAVQETQYFGPGTRLLVL.

V is TRBV18 and J is TRBJ2-5, with 7 bases aligning to TRBD1. Germline CDR1 is KGHSH and CDR2 is LQKENI. V lost 4 bases to trimming and J lost 5 bases; unmatched junction nucleotides: 4. CDR3 length equals 13 residues. In DNA form, the CDR3 reads TGTGCCAGCTCACAACAGGGGTACGAGACCCAGTACTTC. The encoded protein is CASSQQGYETQYF. Variable domain in full (rest from reference TRBV18 and TRBJ2-5): NAGVMQNPRHLVRRRGQEARLRCSPMKGHSHVYWYRQLPEEGLKFMVYLQKENIIDESGMPKERFSAEFPKEGPSILRIQQVVRGDSAAYFCASSQQGYETQYFGPGTRLLVL.

The rearrangement links TRBV7-9 to TRBJ2-1; possibly TRBD2 for D (5 bases). V was trimmed by 7 bases and J by 2 bases, leaving 15 bases between them. The CDR3 contains 15 residues. Germline CDR1 is SEHNR and CDR2 is FQNEAQ (reference sequence). This CDR3 is CASKGGRRAYNEQFF. The DNA of the CDR3 is TGTGCCAGCAAAGGAGGCAGAAGAGCCTACAATGAGCAGTTCTTC.

The rearrangement uses TRBV28 and TRBJ2-5, with 7 bases aligning to TRBD1. The CDR3 covers 14 residues. Per the germline V gene, CDR1 is MDHEN and CDR2 is SYDVKM. The V gene end was trimmed by 6 bases and the J gene end by 2 bases; junction bases not matched to a gene: 6. In nucleotides, the CDR3 is TGTGCCAGCAGCACCCGACAGGGTCAAGAGACCCAGTACTTC. Translated: CASSTRQGQETQYF.

J is TRBJ2-7 and V is TRBV9, with TRBD1 matching 7 bases. The CDR3 contains 15 residues. The V gene end was trimmed by 0 bases and the J gene end by 6 bases; junction bases not matched to a gene: 9. Germline CDR1 reads SGDLS; CDR2 reads YYNGEE. This CDR3 reads CASSVGTGDPGEQYF. The DNA for the CDR3 is TGTGCCAGCAGCGTAGGGACAGGAGACCCTGGCGAGCAGTACTTC. The full variable domain, completed using reference TRBV9 and TRBJ2-7, is DSGVTQTPKHLITATGQRVTLRCSPRSGDLSVYWYQQSLDQGLQFLIQYYNGEERAKGNILERFSAQQFPDLHSELNLSSLELGDSALYFCASSVGTGDPGEQYFGPGTRLTVT.

The chain joins TRBV7-9 to TRBJ1-1; 8 nucleotides align to TRBD1. Germline CDR1 and CDR2: SEHNR and FQNEAQ (reference sequence). The CDR3 spans 13 residues. V lost 5 bases and J lost 4; bases outside the gene matches: 3. CDR3 region: CASSRTGSTEAFF. The CDR3 bases are TGTGCCAGCAGCCGGACAGGGAGCACTGAAGCTTTCTTT.

The chain employs TRBV6-5 and TRBJ2-7; TRBD2 matches at 10 bases. V lost 8 bases to trimming and J lost 6 bases; unmatched junction nucleotides: 13. CDR3 length equals 15 residues. Per the germline V gene, CDR1 is MNHEY and CDR2 is SVGAGI. CDR3 region: CASFGLAGVLGEQYF. The CDR3, as DNA: TGTGCCAGCTTTGGGCTAGCGGGGGTACTGGGCGAGCAGTACTTC.

The chain has TRBV12-3 or TRBV12-4 and TRBJ2-7; perhaps TRBD2 as D (5 bases). The CDR3 covers 13 residues. V lost 2 bases and J 6 bases, leaving 11 bases between the germline ends. This CDR3 reads CASSLLRVGEQYF. The DNA of the CDR3 is TGTGCCAGCAGTTTATTGCGGGTCGGCGAGCAGTACTTC.